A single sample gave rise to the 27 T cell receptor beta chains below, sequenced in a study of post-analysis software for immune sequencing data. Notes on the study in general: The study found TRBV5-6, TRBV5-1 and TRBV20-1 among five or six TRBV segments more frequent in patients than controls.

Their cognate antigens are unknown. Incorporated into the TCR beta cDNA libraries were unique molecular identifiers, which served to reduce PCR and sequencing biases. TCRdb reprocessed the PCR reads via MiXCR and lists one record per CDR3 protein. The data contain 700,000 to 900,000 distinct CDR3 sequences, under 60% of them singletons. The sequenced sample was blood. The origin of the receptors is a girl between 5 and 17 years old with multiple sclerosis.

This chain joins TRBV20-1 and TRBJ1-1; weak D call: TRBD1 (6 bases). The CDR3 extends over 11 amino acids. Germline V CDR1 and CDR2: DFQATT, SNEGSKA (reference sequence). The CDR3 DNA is TGCAGCGGCAGGGGAGGGACTGAAGCTTTCTTT. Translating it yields CSGRGGTEAFF.

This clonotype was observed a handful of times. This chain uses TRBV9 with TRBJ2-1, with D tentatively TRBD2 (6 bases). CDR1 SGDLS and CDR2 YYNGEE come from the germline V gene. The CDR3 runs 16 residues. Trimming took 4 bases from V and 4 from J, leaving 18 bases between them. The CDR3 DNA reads TGTGCCAGCAGCCCCAATGTAGGGGCGGGGTACAATGAGCAGTTCTTC. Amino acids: CASSPNVGAGYNEQFF.

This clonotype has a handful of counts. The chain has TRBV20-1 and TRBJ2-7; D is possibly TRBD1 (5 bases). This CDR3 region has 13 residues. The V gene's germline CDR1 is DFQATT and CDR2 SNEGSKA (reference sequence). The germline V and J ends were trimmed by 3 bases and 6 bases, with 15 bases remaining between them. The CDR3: CSASKRQGSEQYF. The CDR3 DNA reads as TGCAGTGCTAGTAAAAGGCAGGGATCCGAGCAGTACTTC.

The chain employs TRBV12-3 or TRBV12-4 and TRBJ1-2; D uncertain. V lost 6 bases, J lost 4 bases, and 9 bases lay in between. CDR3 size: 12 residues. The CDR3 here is CASRGDPYGYTF. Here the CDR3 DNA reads TGTGCCAGCAGAGGAGACCCCTATGGCTACACCTTC.

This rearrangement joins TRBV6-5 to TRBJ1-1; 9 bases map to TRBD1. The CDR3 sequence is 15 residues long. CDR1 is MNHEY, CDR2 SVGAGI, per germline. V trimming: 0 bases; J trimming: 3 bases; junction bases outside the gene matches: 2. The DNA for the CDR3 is TGTGCCAGCAGTTACTCTGGGACAGGGTACACTGAAGCTTTCTTT. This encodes CASSYSGTGYTEAFF.

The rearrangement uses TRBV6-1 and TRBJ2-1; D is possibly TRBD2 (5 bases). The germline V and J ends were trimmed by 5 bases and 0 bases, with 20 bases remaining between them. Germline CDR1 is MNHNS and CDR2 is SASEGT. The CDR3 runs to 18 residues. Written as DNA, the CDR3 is TGTGCCAGCAGTCAAACCGTACTACTAGGTAGCTCCTACAATGAGCAGTTCTTC. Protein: CASSQTVLLGSSYNEQFF.

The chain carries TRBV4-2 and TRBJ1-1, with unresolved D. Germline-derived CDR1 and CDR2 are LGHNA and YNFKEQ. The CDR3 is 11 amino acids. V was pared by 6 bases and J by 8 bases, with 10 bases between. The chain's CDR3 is CASRSSGEAFF. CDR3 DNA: TGTGCCAGCAGGTCTTCAGGCGAAGCTTTCTTT.

The CDR3 sequence is CASSHQHQGDEQFF. The CDR3 DNA reads TGTGCCAGCAGTCACCAACACCAGGGGGATGAGCAGTTCTTC. The chain joins TRBV6-6 to TRBJ2-1, with 7 bases identical to TRBD1. The V segment lost 5 bases and the J segment 8 bases; nucleotides outside the gene matches: 9. This CDR3 has 14 residues. The V gene's germline CDR1 is MNHNY and CDR2 SVGAGI (reference sequence).

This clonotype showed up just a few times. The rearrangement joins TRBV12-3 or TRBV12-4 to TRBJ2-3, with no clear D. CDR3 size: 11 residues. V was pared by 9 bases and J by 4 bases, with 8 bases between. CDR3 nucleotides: TGTGCCAGTTATTGGTCAGATACGCAGTATTTT. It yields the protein CASYWSDTQYF.

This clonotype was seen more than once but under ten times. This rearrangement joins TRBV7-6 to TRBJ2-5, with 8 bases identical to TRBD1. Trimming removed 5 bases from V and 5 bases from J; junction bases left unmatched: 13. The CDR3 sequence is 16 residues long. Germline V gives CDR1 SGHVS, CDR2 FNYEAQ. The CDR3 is CASSGPPRTGWETQYF. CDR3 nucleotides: TGTGCCAGCAGCGGCCCCCCTCGGACAGGGTGGGAGACCCAGTACTTC.

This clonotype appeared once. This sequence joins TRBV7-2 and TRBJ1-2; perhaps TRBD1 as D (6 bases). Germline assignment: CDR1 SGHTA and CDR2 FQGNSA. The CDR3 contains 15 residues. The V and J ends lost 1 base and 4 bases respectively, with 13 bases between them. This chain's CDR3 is CASSLGEDRAYGYTF. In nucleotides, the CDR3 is TGTGCCAGCAGCTTAGGGGAGGACAGAGCCTATGGCTACACCTTC.

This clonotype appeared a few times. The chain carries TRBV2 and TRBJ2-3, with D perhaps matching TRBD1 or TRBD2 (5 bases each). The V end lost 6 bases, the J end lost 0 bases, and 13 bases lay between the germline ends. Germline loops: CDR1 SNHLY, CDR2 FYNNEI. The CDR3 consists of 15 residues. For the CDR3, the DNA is TGTGCCAGCAGCCCAGGGAGTGTCAGCACAGATACGCAGTATTTT. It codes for CASSPGSVSTDTQYF.

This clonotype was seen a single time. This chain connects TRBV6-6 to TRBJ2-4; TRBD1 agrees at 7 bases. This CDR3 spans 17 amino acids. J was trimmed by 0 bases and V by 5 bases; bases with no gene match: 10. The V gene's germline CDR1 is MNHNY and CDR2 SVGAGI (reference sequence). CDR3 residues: CASSPGQRDLAKNIQYF. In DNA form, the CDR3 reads TGTGCCAGCAGTCCGGGACAGCGAGACCTAGCCAAAAACATTCAGTACTTC.

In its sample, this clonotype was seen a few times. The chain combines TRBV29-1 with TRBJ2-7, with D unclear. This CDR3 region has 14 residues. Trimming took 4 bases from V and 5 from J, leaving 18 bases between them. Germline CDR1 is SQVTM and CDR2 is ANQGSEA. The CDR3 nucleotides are TGCAGCGTTGTTACCGCAGGATGGGTGAACGAGCAGTACTTC. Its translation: CSVVTAGWVNEQYF.

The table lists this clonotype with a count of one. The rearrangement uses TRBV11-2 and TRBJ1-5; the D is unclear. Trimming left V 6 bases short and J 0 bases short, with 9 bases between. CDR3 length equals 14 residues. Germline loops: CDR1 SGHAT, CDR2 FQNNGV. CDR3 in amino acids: CASRIADSNQPQHF. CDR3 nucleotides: TGTGCCAGCAGAATAGCAGATAGCAATCAGCCCCAGCATTTT.

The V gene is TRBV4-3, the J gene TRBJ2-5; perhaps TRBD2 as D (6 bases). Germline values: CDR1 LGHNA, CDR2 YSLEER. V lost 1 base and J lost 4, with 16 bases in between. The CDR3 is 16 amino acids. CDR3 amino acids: CASSQVYGRSGETQYF. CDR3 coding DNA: TGCGCCAGCAGCCAAGTATACGGGAGATCAGGAGAGACCCAGTACTTC.

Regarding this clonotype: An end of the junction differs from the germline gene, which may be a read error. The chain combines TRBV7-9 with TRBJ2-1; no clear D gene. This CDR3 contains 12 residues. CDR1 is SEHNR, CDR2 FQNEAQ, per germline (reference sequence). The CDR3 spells CASSPTLNERFF. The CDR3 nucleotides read TGTGCCAGCAGCCCTACCCTCAATGAGCGGTTCTTC.

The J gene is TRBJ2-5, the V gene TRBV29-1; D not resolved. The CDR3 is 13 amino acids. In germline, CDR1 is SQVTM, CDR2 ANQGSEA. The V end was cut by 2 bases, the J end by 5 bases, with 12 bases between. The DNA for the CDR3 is TGCAGCGTTGAAACGGAGAAATCGGAGACCCAGTACTTC. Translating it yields CSVETEKSETQYF.

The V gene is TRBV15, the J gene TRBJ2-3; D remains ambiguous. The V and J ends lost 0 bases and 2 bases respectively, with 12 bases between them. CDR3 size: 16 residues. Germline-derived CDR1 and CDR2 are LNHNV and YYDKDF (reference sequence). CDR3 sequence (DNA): TGTGCCACCAGCAGAGATGGCACCGGCCCCACAGATACGCAGTATTTT. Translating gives CATSRDGTGPTDTQYF.

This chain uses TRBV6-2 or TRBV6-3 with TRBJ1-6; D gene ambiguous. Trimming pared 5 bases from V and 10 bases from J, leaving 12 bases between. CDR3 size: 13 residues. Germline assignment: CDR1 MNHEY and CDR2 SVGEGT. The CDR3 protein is CASSSGVRSPLHF. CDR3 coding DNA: TGTGCCAGCAGTAGCGGCGTACGGTCACCCCTCCACTTT.

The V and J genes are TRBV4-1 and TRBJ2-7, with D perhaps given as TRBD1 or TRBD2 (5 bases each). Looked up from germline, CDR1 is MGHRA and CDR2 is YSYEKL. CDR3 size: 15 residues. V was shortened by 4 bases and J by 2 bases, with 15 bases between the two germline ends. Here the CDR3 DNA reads TGCGCCAGCAGCCCCGGGGCAGGGATCACCTACGAGCAGTACTTC. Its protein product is CASSPGAGITYEQYF.

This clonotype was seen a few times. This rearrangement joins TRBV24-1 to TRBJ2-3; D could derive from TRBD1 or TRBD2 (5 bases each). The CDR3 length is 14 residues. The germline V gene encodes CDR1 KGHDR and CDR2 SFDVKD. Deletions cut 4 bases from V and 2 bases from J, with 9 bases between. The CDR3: CATSEVGPTDTQYF. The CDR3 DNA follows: TGTGCCACCAGTGAGGTGGGACCCACAGATACGCAGTATTTT.

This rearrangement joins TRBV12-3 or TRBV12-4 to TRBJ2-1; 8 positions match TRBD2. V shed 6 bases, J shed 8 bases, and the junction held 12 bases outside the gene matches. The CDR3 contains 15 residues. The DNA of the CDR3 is TGTGCCAGCAGCCCCGGAAGCGGGAGCACCCATGAGCAGTTCTTC. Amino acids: CASSPGSGSTHEQFF.

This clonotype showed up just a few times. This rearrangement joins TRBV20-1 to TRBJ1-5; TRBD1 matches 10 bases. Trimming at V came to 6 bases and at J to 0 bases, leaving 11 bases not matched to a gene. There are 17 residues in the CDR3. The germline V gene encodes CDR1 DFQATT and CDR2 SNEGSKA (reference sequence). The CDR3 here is CSAPGTGETYSNQPQHF. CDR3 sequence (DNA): TGCAGTGCCCCCGGGACAGGGGAGACTTATAGCAATCAGCCCCAGCATTTT.

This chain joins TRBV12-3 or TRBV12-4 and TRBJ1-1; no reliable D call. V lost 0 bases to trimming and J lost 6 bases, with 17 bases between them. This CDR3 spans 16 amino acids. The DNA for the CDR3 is TGTGCCAGCAGTTTAGCGTCTGGGCGCGCGGCATCTGAAGCTTTCTTT. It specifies CASSLASGRAASEAFF.

CDR3 bases: TGTGCCAGCAGTTTTTTGGCTAGCGGGAGAGTATATGATGAGCAGTTCTTC. Translation gives CASSFLASGRVYDEQFF. The chain uses TRBV28 and TRBJ2-1; 10 bases fit TRBD2. There are 17 residues in the CDR3. Trimming removed 3 bases from V and 8 bases from J; junction bases left unmatched: 13. Germline V lookup: CDR1 MDHEN, CDR2 SYDVKM.

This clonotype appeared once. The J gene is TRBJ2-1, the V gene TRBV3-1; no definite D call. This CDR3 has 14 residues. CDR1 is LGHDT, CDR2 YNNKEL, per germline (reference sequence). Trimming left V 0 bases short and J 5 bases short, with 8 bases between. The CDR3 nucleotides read TGTGCCAGCAGCCAAGAAACCCATCACAATGAGCAGTTCTTC. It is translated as CASSQETHHNEQFF.